The 20 T cell receptor beta chains below come from one sample, sequenced in a study of T cell responses to AZD1222 COVID-19 vaccine. Libraries were prepared by immunoSEQ multiplex PCR; TCRdb keeps only in-frame clonotypes and omits some of them. The sample carries approximately 160,000 clones, approximately 88% recorded once. Sequenced here: peripheral blood, sampled on day 0 of MenACWY control vaccination. The receptors originated from an adult in good health.

The rearrangement uses TRBV3-1 (or the pseudogene TRBV3-2) and TRBJ1-5; D call uncertain. Per the germline V gene, CDR1 is LGHDT and CDR2 is YNNKEL (reference sequence). V was trimmed by 0 bases and J by 4 bases, leaving 16 bases between them. CDR3 length: 17 residues. CDR3 in DNA: TGTGCCAGCAGCCAAGATCGGCAGCCCTTTGGAAATCAGCCCCAGCATTTT. The encoded protein is CASSQDRQPFGNQPQHF.

The chain has TRBV6-5 and TRBJ2-2, with TRBD2 identical over 8 bases. CDR1 is MNHEY and CDR2 is SVGAGI in the germline V gene. The CDR3 loop spans 14 amino acids. J was trimmed by 4 bases and V by 8 bases; bases with no gene match: 6. The CDR3 here is CASLESGSTGELFF. CDR3 nucleotides: TGTGCCAGCCTTGAGAGCGGGAGCACCGGGGAGCTGTTTTTT.

V and J are TRBV7-3 and TRBJ2-2; the D is unclear. Germline lookup yields CDR1 SGHTA and CDR2 FQGTGA. With 5 bases removed from V and 7 bases from J, the gap between germline ends came to 11 bases. CDR3 size: 13 residues. CDR3 sequence (DNA): TGTGCCAGCAGCCCATCCTGGGGCGGGGAGCTGTTTTTT. Translated, it gives CASSPSWGGELFF.

V usage is TRBV11-2 and J usage is TRBJ1-6; D ambiguous. Germline V gene sequence: CDR1 SGHAT, CDR2 FQNNGV. The germline V and J ends were trimmed by 0 bases and 7 bases, with 10 bases remaining between them. The CDR3 has 15 residues. DNA of the CDR3: TGTGCCAGCAGCTTAGAATCGGCTTTAAATTCACCCCTCCACTTT. Protein sequence: CASSLESALNSPLHF.

This sequence joins TRBV29-1 and TRBJ2-3; 7 bases are a match to TRBD2. The germline V gene has CDR1 SQVTM and CDR2 ANQGSEA. V lost 1 base, J lost 5 bases, and 6 bases stayed unmatched. CDR3 length: 14 amino acids. The CDR3 DNA follows: TGCAGCGTTGAAGTGGCGGGAGTTGTAGATACGCAGTATTTT. Translation: CSVEVAGVVDTQYF.

The rearrangement links TRBV19 to TRBJ2-2, with no clear D. This CDR3 has 12 amino acids. Trimming removed 2 bases from V and 7 bases from J, with 5 bases in between. Germline-derived CDR1 and CDR2 are LNHDA and SQIVND (reference sequence). CDR3 protein: CASSINDGELFF. CDR3 bases: TGTGCCAGTAGTATAAATGACGGGGAGCTGTTTTTT. The entire variable domain, with the rest obtained from reference TRBV19 and TRBJ2-2, is as follows: DGGITQSPKYLFRKEGQNVTLSCEQNLNHDAMYWYRQDPGQGLRLIYYSQIVNDFQKGDIAEGYSVSREKKESFPLTVTSAQKNPTAFYLCASSINDGELFFGEGSRLTVL.

This rearrangement joins TRBV28 to TRBJ1-5; D unresolved. This CDR3 region has 16 residues. Trimming stripped 6 bases from V and 1 base from J, with 16 bases between. Germline CDR1 MDHEN, CDR2 SYDVKM. CDR3 sequence: CASSRPLGRSNQPQHF. CDR3 DNA: TGTGCCAGCAGCCGACCCCTAGGGAGAAGCAATCAGCCCCAGCATTTT.

This clone came up once. CDR3 residues: CASSLFERNWNTEAFF. The DNA for the CDR3 is TGTGCCAGCAGCTTATTTGAGAGGAATTGGAACACTGAAGCTTTCTTT. V and J are TRBV7-3 and TRBJ1-1, with D hard to call. Germline CDR1 and CDR2: SGHTA and FQGTGA. The CDR3 is 16 amino acids. With 2 bases removed from V and 1 base from J, the gap between germline ends came to 14 bases.

The chain has TRBV15 and TRBJ1-2; 9 bases map to TRBD1. V trimming: 5 bases; J trimming: 4 bases; junction bases outside the gene matches: 8. Germline assignment: CDR1 LNHNV and CDR2 YYDKDF (reference sequence). The CDR3 contains 15 residues. CDR3: CATSAPGTGSYGYTF. The CDR3 bases are TGTGCCACCAGCGCTCCCGGGACAGGGTCCTATGGCTACACCTTC.

The chain employs TRBV6-6 and TRBJ2-7; 8 bases align to TRBD2. V was pared by 5 bases and J by 1 base, with 16 bases of the junction left unmatched. Germline-derived CDR1 and CDR2 are MNHNY and SVGAGI (reference sequence). The CDR3 extends over 18 amino acids. CDR3 DNA sequence: TGTGCCAGCAGTCGGGGAGGGGGGGGGCTAGCGGGTTCCTACGAGCAGTACTTC. It yields the protein CASSRGGGGLAGSYEQYF.

This clone was found a few times. The J gene is TRBJ1-2, the V gene TRBV11-1; perhaps TRBD1 as D (6 bases). V was shortened by 5 bases and J by 7 bases, with 11 bases between the two germline ends. CDR3 length: 12 amino acids. In germline, CDR1 is SGHAT, CDR2 FQDESV (reference sequence). The CDR3 spells CASSETGFGYTF. For the CDR3, the DNA is TGTGCCAGCAGCGAAACAGGGTTTGGCTACACCTTC. The full variable domain, its missing parts supplied by reference TRBV11-1 and TRBJ1-2, is EAEVAQSPRYKITEKSQAVAFWCDPISGHATLYWYRQILGQGPELLVQFQDESVVDDSQLPKDRFSAERLKGVDSTLKIQPAELGDSAMYLCASSETGFGYTFGSGTRLTVV.

CDR3 sequence: CASSSLAGEETQYF. Written as DNA, the CDR3 is TGTGCCAGCAGCTCCCTAGCGGGAGAGGAGACCCAGTACTTC. This chain joins TRBV7-9 and TRBJ2-5, with 10 bases matching TRBD2. This CDR3 has 14 residues. The ends lost 4 bases at V and 5 bases at J; junction bases unmatched: 4. In germline, CDR1 is SEHNR, CDR2 FQNEAQ (reference sequence). Together with reference TRBV7-9 and TRBJ2-5, the CDR3 gives the full variable domain: DTGVSQNPRHKITKRGQNVTFRCDPISEHNRLYWYRQTLGQGPEFLTYFQNEAQLEKSRLLSDRFSAERPKGSFSTLEIQRTEQGDSAMYLCASSSLAGEETQYFGPGTRLLVL.

This chain links TRBV6-4 with TRBJ1-6; no clear D. The CDR3 covers 16 residues. The V end lost 2 bases, the J end lost 4 bases, and 12 bases lay between the germline ends. Per the germline V gene, CDR1 is MRHNA and CDR2 is SNTAGT. CDR3 nucleotide sequence: TGTGCCAGCAGTGACGCATGGCGAGGGTATAATTCACCCCTCCACTTT. Its translation is CASSDAWRGYNSPLHF.

The rearrangement joins TRBV3-1 (or the pseudogene TRBV3-2) to TRBJ2-3, with 12 bases lining up with TRBD1. Germline CDR1 is LGHDT and CDR2 is YNNKEL (reference sequence). The CDR3 runs to 15 residues. Losses at the gene ends were 4 bases for V and 4 bases for J; bases not matched to a gene: 3. CDR3 in amino acids: CASSRGTGGADTQYF. The CDR3 coding sequence is TGTGCCAGCAGCCGAGGGACAGGGGGCGCAGATACGCAGTATTTT.

This chain joins TRBV19 and TRBJ1-1; no definite D call. Germline CDR1 and CDR2: LNHDA and SQIVND (reference sequence). With 5 bases removed from V and 11 bases from J, the gap between germline ends came to 15 bases. The CDR3 is 12 amino acids. CDR3 in DNA: TGTGCCAGTAGTCCGAGCCTCGGCCCCGCTTTCTTT. Its translation is CASSPSLGPAFF.

The chain combines TRBV28 with TRBJ1-1; D gene ambiguous. With 8 bases removed from V and 5 bases from J, the gap between germline ends came to 24 bases. This CDR3 comprises 16 residues. Germline V gives CDR1 MDHEN, CDR2 SYDVKM. The CDR3 here is CASGPRGRGRGTEAFF. For the CDR3, the DNA is TGTGCCAGCGGCCCCCGGGGTCGCGGGAGAGGGACTGAAGCTTTCTTT.

The chain carries TRBV5-1 and TRBJ2-5, with D perhaps TRBD1 (6 bases). V lost 3 bases, J lost 1 base, and 13 bases lay in between. This CDR3 comprises 15 residues. Germline V gene data show CDR1 as SGHRS and CDR2 as YFSETQ. In nucleotides, the CDR3 is TGCGCCAGCAGCTCGTCGACAGGCTTCCAAGAGACCCAGTACTTC. This encodes CASSSSTGFQETQYF.

The chain uses TRBV7-9 and TRBJ1-4; possible D gene TRBD1, 5 bases. Germline values: CDR1 SEHNR, CDR2 FQNEAQ (reference sequence). Trimming cost V 5 bases and J 4 bases, with 11 bases left between them. This CDR3 is 14 amino acids long. CDR3 nucleotide sequence: TGTGCCAGCAGCCCCGGGGCGGTTAATGAAAAACTGTTTTTT. Protein product: CASSPGAVNEKLFF.

The chain couples TRBV27 to TRBJ2-7; no clear D gene. Per germline, CDR1 MNHEY and CDR2 SMNVEV (reference sequence). CDR3 size: 13 residues. Trimming took off 1 base at V and 6 bases at J, with 10 bases between the two ends. CDR3 protein: CASSLFGSGEQYF. Written as DNA, the CDR3 is TGTGCCAGCAGTTTATTCGGGTCCGGCGAGCAGTACTTC.

The V call is TRBV27, the J call TRBJ1-5; D gene uncertain. The V and J ends lost 0 bases and 2 bases respectively, with 14 bases between them. In germline, CDR1 is MNHEY, CDR2 SMNVEV (reference sequence). The CDR3 length is 17 residues. CDR3 bases: TGTGCCAGCAGTTTATCGAAAGAGGGAAGGGGCAATCAGCCCCAGCATTTT. It yields the protein CASSLSKEGRGNQPQHF.